These T cell receptor beta chains were read from a single sample in a study of blood T cells in healthy people across ages. TCRdb reprocessed the 5' RACE reads via MiXCR and lists one record per CDR3 protein. This sample has approximately 1,700,000 distinct CDR3 sequences; about two fifths occur once, and the top ten carry more than 20%. The material sequenced was blood. The receptors were gathered from a human donor in good health. The CDR3 runs from the conserved cysteine through the conserved F or W. Each record gives: CDR3 DNA, CDR3 protein, V gene, clone size, D gene, J gene. A D gene is named only where the DNA matches it firmly. Only part of the rows carry a size: once, few, many, or a class if the clone is expanded.

CDR3nt: TGTGCCAGCAGTTCCGCAGCCCTAGCGGGGGGGCTGAATGAGCAGTTCTTC; CDR3aa: CASSSAALAGGLNEQFF; v_gene: TRBV11-2; abundance: -; d_gene: TRBD2; j_gene: TRBJ2-1
CDR3nt: TGCAGCGGCACACCGAGCTCCTACAATGAGCAGTTCTTC; CDR3aa: CSGTPSSYNEQFF; v_gene: TRBV20-1; abundance: few; d_gene: -; j_gene: TRBJ2-1
CDR3nt: TGTGCCACCAGTGTCCAGGGTGGGTCAGATACGCAGTATTTT; CDR3aa: CATSVQGGSDTQYF; v_gene: TRBV24-1; abundance: -; d_gene: -; j_gene: TRBJ2-3
CDR3nt: TGTGCCAGCAGCCCCCTCGTGTGGGGGCGCAGGGCCACTGAAGCTTTCTTT; CDR3aa: CASSPLVWGRRATEAFF; v_gene: TRBV11-1; abundance: once; d_gene: -; j_gene: TRBJ1-1
CDR3nt: TGTGCCAGCAGCCCACCGGGACAGGGAAAACGCGAGCAGTACTTC; CDR3aa: CASSPPGQGKREQYF; v_gene: TRBV3-1; abundance: -; d_gene: TRBD1; j_gene: TRBJ2-7
CDR3nt: TGCAGCGTCCTATGCAATGAGCAGTTCTTC; CDR3aa: CSVLCNEQFF; v_gene: TRBV29-1; abundance: few; d_gene: -; j_gene: TRBJ2-1
CDR3nt: TGTGCCAGCTCACGTACACAGGGTGACATAGCCAAAAACATTCAGTACTTC; CDR3aa: CASSRTQGDIAKNIQYF; v_gene: TRBV18; abundance: few; d_gene: -; j_gene: TRBJ2-4
CDR3nt: TGTGCCAGCGCCCCCCTAGCGGGGGAAGAGACCCAGTACTTC; CDR3aa: CASAPLAGEETQYF; v_gene: TRBV4-2; abundance: -; d_gene: TRBD2; j_gene: TRBJ2-5
CDR3nt: TGCAGCGTTGAATTCACCGCTAGCTACGAGCAGTACTTC; CDR3aa: CSVEFTASYEQYF; v_gene: TRBV29-1; abundance: -; d_gene: -; j_gene: TRBJ2-7
CDR3nt: TGTGCCAGCATGATTCGGACAGGGCACTACGAGCAGTACTTC; CDR3aa: CASMIRTGHYEQYF; v_gene: TRBV6-2/TRBV6-3; abundance: few; d_gene: TRBD1; j_gene: TRBJ2-7
CDR3nt: TGTGCCAGCAGCGTAGGAGACACCCACCCCTACGAGCAGTACTTC; CDR3aa: CASSVGDTHPYEQYF; v_gene: TRBV9; abundance: -; d_gene: -; j_gene: TRBJ2-7
CDR3nt: TGTGCCAGCAGCTTGTTACGGACAGGGCTTCGCGAGCAGTACTTC; CDR3aa: CASSLLRTGLREQYF; v_gene: TRBV5-6; abundance: -; d_gene: TRBD1; j_gene: TRBJ2-7
CDR3nt: TGTGCCAGCAGTGAAACGGGACTAGACACAGATACGCAGTATTTT; CDR3aa: CASSETGLDTDTQYF; v_gene: TRBV2; abundance: few; d_gene: TRBD2; j_gene: TRBJ2-3
CDR3nt: TGCAGCGTTGCCATGAATGAGCAGTTCTTC; CDR3aa: CSVAMNEQFF; v_gene: TRBV29-1; abundance: -; d_gene: -; j_gene: TRBJ2-1
CDR3nt: TGCAGTGCTAGAGATCTTCTGGCAGTAAATAATTCACCCCTCCACTTT; CDR3aa: CSARDLLAVNNSPLHF; v_gene: TRBV20-1; abundance: many; d_gene: -; j_gene: TRBJ1-6
CDR3nt: TGCGCCAGCATGCCCCAGGACTTGTTCCGGGAGACCCAGTACTTC; CDR3aa: CASMPQDLFRETQYF; v_gene: TRBV10-1; abundance: -; d_gene: -; j_gene: TRBJ2-5
CDR3nt: TGTGCCAGCAGTCGGGGAGGGAATGAAGAGACCCAGTACTTC; CDR3aa: CASSRGGNEETQYF; v_gene: TRBV6-1; abundance: -; d_gene: TRBD2; j_gene: TRBJ2-5
CDR3nt: TGTGCTAGTGGTCATCAGCGGATGGGACAGGATAGCCAAGAGACCCAGTACTTC; CDR3aa: CASGHQRMGQDSQETQYF; v_gene: TRBV12-5; abundance: -; d_gene: TRBD1; j_gene: TRBJ2-5
CDR3nt: TGCAGCACTCGGACGAACGACGAGCAGTACTTC; CDR3aa: CSTRTNDEQYF; v_gene: TRBV29-1; abundance: few; d_gene: -; j_gene: TRBJ2-7
CDR3nt: TGCAGCGTTGAAGACAGGATCCCCAACGAGCAGTACTTC; CDR3aa: CSVEDRIPNEQYF; v_gene: TRBV29-1; abundance: few; d_gene: -; j_gene: TRBJ2-7
CDR3nt: TGCAGCGTCGTACAGGGGGGCTCCTACGAGCAGTACTTC; CDR3aa: CSVVQGGSYEQYF; v_gene: TRBV29-1; abundance: many; d_gene: TRBD1; j_gene: TRBJ2-7
CDR3nt: TGTGCCAGCAGTCACAGTGGGGGACAGTACAGTTTCGAGCAGTACTTC; CDR3aa: CASSHSGGQYSFEQYF; v_gene: TRBV27; abundance: few; d_gene: TRBD1; j_gene: TRBJ2-7
CDR3nt: TGTGCCAGCAGTTCTCAGGTCATGGCAGGAAAACTGTTTTTT; CDR3aa: CASSSQVMAGKLFF; v_gene: TRBV12-3/TRBV12-4; abundance: -; d_gene: -; j_gene: TRBJ1-4
CDR3nt: TGTGCCAGCGCCGAGACAGGGCTTGGCTACACCTTC; CDR3aa: CASAETGLGYTF; v_gene: TRBV6-6; abundance: few; d_gene: TRBD1; j_gene: TRBJ1-2
CDR3nt: TGTGCCAGCAGCAAGTCGGACTACGAGCAGTACTTC; CDR3aa: CASSKSDYEQYF; v_gene: TRBV4-2; abundance: few; d_gene: -; j_gene: TRBJ2-7
CDR3nt: TGTGCCAGCAGCCAGGGGGCAGAGAATGAAAAACTGTTTTTT; CDR3aa: CASSQGAENEKLFF; v_gene: TRBV12-3/TRBV12-4; abundance: -; d_gene: TRBD1; j_gene: TRBJ1-4
CDR3nt: TGTGCCAGCAGACTTACAGGGGGCGCGTCCCACGAGCAGTACTTC; CDR3aa: CASRLTGGASHEQYF; v_gene: TRBV6-6; abundance: -; d_gene: TRBD1; j_gene: TRBJ2-7
CDR3nt: TGCGCCAGCAGCCAAGATCTGGGTGGGGCCCCCCGCGTATACAATGAGCAGTTCTTC; CDR3aa: CASSQDLGGAPRVYNEQFF; v_gene: TRBV14; abundance: -; d_gene: -; j_gene: TRBJ2-1
CDR3nt: TGTGCCAGCAGTTATCTTGGGTCGAACTATGGCTACACCTTC; CDR3aa: CASSYLGSNYGYTF; v_gene: TRBV6-5; abundance: many; d_gene: -; j_gene: TRBJ1-2
CDR3nt: TGTGCCAGCAGCTCGACCCGGGTAGCCTTCTCCTACGAGCAGTACTTC; CDR3aa: CASSSTRVAFSYEQYF; v_gene: TRBV12-3/TRBV12-4; abundance: -; d_gene: -; j_gene: TRBJ2-7
CDR3nt: TGTGCCAGCAGTCAAACAGGGTGGGAGCAGTACTTC; CDR3aa: CASSQTGWEQYF; v_gene: TRBV2; abundance: -; d_gene: -; j_gene: TRBJ2-7
CDR3nt: TGCGCCAGCAGCCAAACTTACAGGGAAAATCAGCCCCAGCATTTT; CDR3aa: CASSQTYRENQPQHF; v_gene: TRBV4-3; abundance: once; d_gene: -; j_gene: TRBJ1-5
CDR3nt: TGTGCCAGCAGCTTAGCATCCCTCGGGGGCTCCGAGCAGTACTTC; CDR3aa: CASSLASLGGSEQYF; v_gene: TRBV7-9; abundance: many; d_gene: -; j_gene: TRBJ2-7
CDR3nt: TGTGCCAGTACTAAGGGGAGAGGATCAGGGACCCAGTACTTC; CDR3aa: CASTKGRGSGTQYF; v_gene: TRBV28; abundance: few; d_gene: -; j_gene: TRBJ2-5
CDR3nt: TGTGCCGTCAGTGTATCTGGTGACAATCAGCCCCAGCATTTT; CDR3aa: CAVSVSGDNQPQHF; v_gene: TRBV10-3; abundance: -; d_gene: -; j_gene: TRBJ1-5
CDR3nt: TGCAGTGCTGGAGCAGGCTATAGCAATCAGCCCCAGCATTTT; CDR3aa: CSAGAGYSNQPQHF; v_gene: TRBV20-1; abundance: -; d_gene: -; j_gene: TRBJ1-5
CDR3nt: TGCAGCGTTGAATGGGGACAGGGTATAGATGGCTACACCTTC; CDR3aa: CSVEWGQGIDGYTF; v_gene: TRBV29-1; abundance: few; d_gene: TRBD1; j_gene: TRBJ1-2
CDR3nt: TGTACCAGCAGCATGACAGGTTGGCGCTATGGCTACACCTTC; CDR3aa: CTSSMTGWRYGYTF; v_gene: TRBV28; abundance: -; d_gene: -; j_gene: TRBJ1-2
CDR3nt: TGCAGCGTTGAAGCTATAAGGGACACTGAAGCTTTCTTT; CDR3aa: CSVEAIRDTEAFF; v_gene: TRBV29-1; abundance: -; d_gene: -; j_gene: TRBJ1-1
CDR3nt: TGTGCCAGCAGCTTGCGGGGCTCTAGCACAGATACGCAGTATTTT; CDR3aa: CASSLRGSSTDTQYF; v_gene: TRBV5-6; abundance: many; d_gene: -; j_gene: TRBJ2-3
CDR3nt: TGTGCCAGCAGAAGACTAGCGGGGGACGTCTACGAGCAGTACTTC; CDR3aa: CASRRLAGDVYEQYF; v_gene: TRBV7-9; abundance: -; d_gene: TRBD2; j_gene: TRBJ2-7
CDR3nt: TGTGCCAGCAATTACGGGGATACGCAGTATTTT; CDR3aa: CASNYGDTQYF; v_gene: TRBV6-2/TRBV6-3; abundance: -; d_gene: -; j_gene: TRBJ2-3
CDR3nt: TGCGCCAGCAGCGAGGGAGGGCGAATCGATGAGCAGTTCTTC; CDR3aa: CASSEGGRIDEQFF; v_gene: TRBV4-3; abundance: few; d_gene: TRBD2; j_gene: TRBJ2-1
CDR3nt: TGTGCCAGCAGTGAACGGGGGACAACCTACAATGAGCAGTTCTTC; CDR3aa: CASSERGTTYNEQFF; v_gene: TRBV2; abundance: -; d_gene: -; j_gene: TRBJ2-1
CDR3nt: TGTGCCAGCAGTGATTACGGATCCAATCAGCCCCAGCATTTT; CDR3aa: CASSDYGSNQPQHF; v_gene: TRBV2; abundance: few; d_gene: -; j_gene: TRBJ1-5
CDR3nt: TGCAGCGTTGACTGGGGCAAGGGGGCAGATACGCAGTATTTT; CDR3aa: CSVDWGKGADTQYF; v_gene: TRBV29-1; abundance: few; d_gene: -; j_gene: TRBJ2-3
CDR3nt: TGTGCCAGCAGTTACCTAAGTACCGCCCCAGCTTTCTTT; CDR3aa: CASSYLSTAPAFF; v_gene: TRBV6-5; abundance: once; d_gene: -; j_gene: TRBJ1-1
CDR3nt: TGTGTCAGCAGCGCCGGGCGGTACGGTGGAACCGGGGAGCTGTTTTTT; CDR3aa: CVSSAGRYGGTGELFF; v_gene: TRBV7-2; abundance: -; d_gene: -; j_gene: TRBJ2-2
CDR3nt: TGCAGTGCTAGAGAGGGCAGCGCTGGAAACACCATATATTTT; CDR3aa: CSAREGSAGNTIYF; v_gene: TRBV20-1; abundance: few; d_gene: -; j_gene: TRBJ1-3
CDR3nt: TGCGCCAGCAGTTGGGACAGAAATCGCAATGAGCAGTTCTTC; CDR3aa: CASSWDRNRNEQFF; v_gene: TRBV5-1; abundance: once; d_gene: TRBD1; j_gene: TRBJ2-1
CDR3nt: TGCGCCAGCAGCCTTCTCGGAGGCAGGGGAGCCTACGAGCAGTACTTC; CDR3aa: CASSLLGGRGAYEQYF; v_gene: TRBV4-3; abundance: few; d_gene: -; j_gene: TRBJ2-7
CDR3nt: TGTGCCAGCAGCGTGGGGACTAGCAGGGAGTACGAGCAGTACTTC; CDR3aa: CASSVGTSREYEQYF; v_gene: TRBV9; abundance: -; d_gene: TRBD2; j_gene: TRBJ2-7